This TCR beta chain was sequenced during a study of blood T cell repertoires in COVID-19. Original processing methods: Amplification with reference gene primers provided the estimates of nucleated cell counts. Sequencing used immunoSEQ multiplex PCR; TCRdb keeps in-frame clones, though not all of them. The DNA gave D and trimming, while V, J and clone size come from that table. The table records 450,000 to 500,000 clones, approximately 90% of them present only once. The germline V gene encodes CDR1 SNHLY and CDR2 FYNNEI. The CDR3 is 15 amino acids. Trimming cost V 0 bases and J 6 bases; bases outside gene matches: 4.

The sequencing input was PBMCs or T cells enriched from blood (not recorded which). The sequence came from a woman aged 18-29 years who had recovered from COVID-19. The chain has TRBV2 and TRBJ2-5; 10 bases are a match to TRBD2. The CDR3 protein is CASSEAGGLAQTQYF. The DNA of the CDR3 is TGTGCCAGCAGTGAAGCGGGGGGACTAGCGCAGACCCAGTACTTC.